The 29 T cell receptor beta chains listed next were all sequenced from one sample in a study of cytomegalovirus exposure and HLA in healthy donors. The PCR used 60 Vbeta and 13 Jbeta primers. Generated by immunoSEQ multiplex PCR, the TCRdb table keeps only in-frame clones and is missing some. The table lists roughly 190,000 clones, around three quarters of them singletons. The sequenced sample was PBMCs. The receptors shown here come from a woman in her twenties or thirties in good health and CMV-seropositive.

The V and J genes are TRBV6-1 and TRBJ1-1, with D tentatively TRBD1 (6 bases). The germline V gene has CDR1 MNHNS and CDR2 SASEGT. The CDR3 runs 13 residues. Trimming shortened V by 8 bases and J by 0 bases, and 10 bases separated the two germline ends. The CDR3 DNA follows: TGTGCCAGCTACAGGGAAATGAACACTGAAGCTTTCTTT. Its translation: CASYREMNTEAFF.

This clone showed up just once. The chain combines TRBV13 with TRBJ2-2, with D perhaps matching TRBD2 (5 bases). The CDR3 runs 16 residues. The V and J ends lost 2 bases and 6 bases respectively, with 16 bases between them. Germline V CDR1 and CDR2: PRHDT, FYEKMQ (reference sequence). The CDR3 spells CASSLLGVIGAGELFF. CDR3 nucleotide sequence: TGTGCCAGCAGCTTATTAGGTGTCATCGGGGCCGGGGAGCTGTTTTTT.

Here the CDR3 reads CASSLSVSEAFF. CDR3 sequence (DNA): TGTGCCAGCAGCTTATCTGTCTCTGAAGCTTTCTTT. This chain links TRBV7-9 with TRBJ1-1; D call uncertain. Deletions cut 2 bases from V and 6 bases from J, with 7 bases between. CDR3 length equals 12 residues. Germline V CDR1 and CDR2: SEHNR, FQNEAQ (reference sequence).

The chain employs TRBV15 and TRBJ1-3; unclear D gene. There are 17 residues in the CDR3. The V gene lost 0 bases and the J gene lost 0 bases, with 12 bases spanning the gap. Germline V lookup: CDR1 LNHNV, CDR2 YYDKDF (reference sequence). The CDR3 region has the DNA TGTGCCACCAGCAGAGATGGTGAGGACTTCTCTGGAAACACCATATATTTT. This codes for CATSRDGEDFSGNTIYF.

This chain uses TRBV5-1 with TRBJ1-4; 12 bases are shared with TRBD1. Germline loops: CDR1 SGHRS, CDR2 YFSETQ. The CDR3 loop spans 18 amino acids. J was trimmed by 2 bases and V by 4 bases; bases with no gene match: 9. Here the CDR3 DNA reads TGCGCCAGCAGCCCGGCAGGGACAGGGGGCCCGACTAATGAAAAACTGTTTTTT. Translating gives CASSPAGTGGPTNEKLFF.

This clone was counted once. CDR3: CSVVLGGNEQFF. In DNA form, the CDR3 reads TGCAGCGTTGTTTTGGGGGGTAATGAGCAGTTCTTC. The chain recombines TRBV29-1 with TRBJ2-1, with D maybe TRBD2 (6 bases). V lost 4 bases, J lost 7 bases, and 11 bases lay in between. CDR1 and CDR2 (germline): SQVTM, ANQGSEA. This CDR3 region has 12 residues.

The genes are TRBV29-1 and TRBJ2-1; 9 nucleotides match TRBD1. Germline V gene lookup returns CDR1 SQVTM and CDR2 ANQGSEA. V dropped 7 bases and J dropped 9; count of bases not matched to a gene: 10. This CDR3 contains 13 residues. CDR3 sequence reads: CSARQGVSSEQFF. The CDR3 DNA reads TGCAGCGCTAGACAGGGGGTGTCGAGTGAGCAGTTCTTC.

The V gene is TRBV7-9, the J gene TRBJ1-6, with no clear D. Germline-derived CDR1 and CDR2 are SEHNR and FQNEAQ (reference sequence). The CDR3 sequence is 15 residues long. Trimming took off 5 bases at V and 6 bases at J, with 14 bases between the two ends. CDR3 protein: CASSHGVGGNSPLHF. The DNA for the CDR3 is TGTGCCAGCAGCCACGGAGTAGGAGGTAATTCACCCCTCCACTTT.

In its sample, this clone was seen once. The chain combines TRBV11-3 with TRBJ2-3; D unresolved. V gave up 2 bases and J gave up 4 bases, with 4 bases separating them. Germline V gene data show CDR1 as SGHNT and CDR2 as YENEEA. The CDR3 extends over 12 amino acids. Written as DNA, the CDR3 is TGTGCCAGCAGCTTAACTGCAGATACGCAGTATTTT. Its translation: CASSLTADTQYF. Full variable domain (rest looked up from reference TRBV11-3 and TRBJ2-3): EAGVVQSPRYKIIEKKQPVAFWCNPISGHNTLYWYLQNLGQGPELLIRYENEEAVDDSQLPKDRFSAERLKGVDSTLKIQPAELGDSAVYLCASSLTADTQYFGPGTRLTVL.

The chain uses TRBV7-2 and TRBJ1-1; a weak D match, TRBD1 (5 bases). The CDR3 has 12 residues. Per germline, CDR1 SGHTA and CDR2 FQGNSA. The V end was cut by 5 bases, the J end by 10 bases, with 14 bases between. CDR3 sequence: CASSPTGGGAFF. DNA of the CDR3: TGTGCCAGCAGCCCCACGGGGGGGGGAGCTTTCTTT.

The V call is TRBV6-6, the J call TRBJ1-2; 9 nucleotides match TRBD1. The CDR3 totals 15 residues. CDR1 is MNHNY, CDR2 SVGAGI, per germline (reference sequence). V lost 3 bases and J lost 3; bases outside the gene matches: 5. The CDR3 DNA is TGTGCCAGCAGTTATAGGGACAGGGATGACTATGGCTACACCTTC. Its translation is CASSYRDRDDYGYTF.

This clone came up once. V is TRBV4-3 and J is TRBJ2-3, with 7 bases identical to TRBD1. The germline gives CDR1 LGHNA, CDR2 YSLEER. The trim removed 5 bases at V and 1 base at J, leaving 6 bases unmatched. This CDR3 is 15 amino acids long. The CDR3 loop is CASSVRDRGTDTQYF. In nucleotides, the CDR3 is TGCGCCAGCAGCGTCCGGGACAGAGGCACAGATACGCAGTATTTT.

This clone has ten or more counts. The chain combines TRBV5-6 with TRBJ1-5; D may be TRBD1 (6 bases). CDR3 length equals 16 residues. Germline V gene sequence: CDR1 SGHDT, CDR2 YYEEEE. V was clipped by 1 base and J by 3 bases, with 14 bases between them. As DNA, the CDR3 is TGTGCCAGCAGCTTGTCTAGGGGGGGGTTCAATCAGCCCCAGCATTTT. Encoded protein: CASSLSRGGFNQPQHF. The whole variable domain, filled in from reference TRBV5-6 and TRBJ1-5, reads DAGVTQSPTHLIKTRGQQVTLRCSPKSGHDTVSWYQQALGQGPQFIFQYYEEEERQRGNFPDRFSGHQFPNYSSELNVNALLLGDSALYLCASSLSRGGFNQPQHFGDGTRLSIL.

The chain recombines TRBV6-4 with TRBJ1-5; D is uncertain. Germline values: CDR1 MRHNA, CDR2 SNTAGT. There are 13 residues in the CDR3. Trimming shortened V by 2 bases and J by 6 bases, and 8 bases separated the two germline ends. Written as DNA, the CDR3 is TGTGCCAGCAGTGACAGGGCGGGTCAGCCCCAGCATTTT. This codes for CASSDRAGQPQHF.

The V call is TRBV5-1, the J call TRBJ2-5, with 11 bases that match TRBD2. CDR1 is SGHRS and CDR2 is YFSETQ in the germline V gene. The CDR3 extends over 18 amino acids. Trimming at V came to 4 bases and at J to 5 bases, leaving 16 bases not matched to a gene. The CDR3, as DNA: TGCGCCAGCAGCCCCGCGGGGTTCGGGCTAGCGGGGGGTGAGACCCAGTACTTC. As protein: CASSPAGFGLAGGETQYF.

In its sample, this clone was seen a few times. This chain connects TRBV30 to TRBJ1-1; D might be TRBD1 (6 bases). CDR1 GTSNPN and CDR2 SVGIG come from the germline V gene (reference sequence). This CDR3 spans 16 amino acids. Trimming pared 0 bases from V and 4 bases from J, leaving 18 bases between. The CDR3 DNA reads as TGTGCCTGGAGTGTACAGGTTGGGGCAGGGGTCACTGAAGCTTTCTTT. This codes for CAWSVQVGAGVTEAFF.

This sequence joins TRBV19 and TRBJ1-1; D gene ambiguous. The CDR3 consists of 13 residues. The germline gives CDR1 LNHDA, CDR2 SQIVND (reference sequence). Between the trimmed V and J ends, which lost 2 bases and 4 bases, there was a span of 8 bases. CDR3 nucleotides: TGTGCCAGTAGTATATACGGTCGCACTGAAGCTTTCTTT. Translating gives CASSIYGRTEAFF.

The CDR3 coding sequence is TGTGCCAGTAGTATTCAGCAGGGCCCTAACTATGGCTACACCTTC. Protein product: CASSIQQGPNYGYTF. The chain recombines TRBV19 with TRBJ1-2; possible D gene TRBD1, 5 bases. This CDR3 comprises 15 residues. Germline lookup yields CDR1 LNHDA and CDR2 SQIVND (reference sequence). V lost 3 bases and J lost 0, with 11 bases in between.

This chain joins TRBV21-1 and TRBJ2-7; TRBD2 was called by the table and not checked on the DNA. TRBV21-1 is described as a pseudogene. This CDR3 has 19 residues. The CDR3 nucleotides are TGTGCCAGCAGCACTCCCGGGACTAGCGGGAGGAGAGGATTCTACGGGCAGTACTTC. It codes for CASSTPGTSGRRGFYGQYF.

The chain joins TRBV27 to TRBJ2-2; 8 bases are shared with TRBD2. V lost 3 bases and J lost 0; bases outside the gene matches: 0. CDR3 length: 15 residues. The V gene's germline CDR1 is MNHEY and CDR2 SMNVEV (reference sequence). The CDR3 reads CASSLTSANTGELFF. The CDR3 DNA is TGTGCCAGCAGTTTGACTAGCGCGAACACCGGGGAGCTGTTTTTT.

The CDR3 region has the DNA TGTGCCTGGACGGACAGGGGAGACACTGAAGCTTTCTTT. This translates into CAWTDRGDTEAFF. The chain combines TRBV30 with TRBJ1-1; 9 bases align to TRBD1. The germline CDR1 and CDR2 sequences are GTSNPN and SVGIG (reference sequence). With V trimmed by 4 bases and J by 3 bases, 3 bases remained unmatched. This CDR3 has 13 amino acids.

J is TRBJ1-2 and V is TRBV5-8; D is undetermined. The CDR3 extends over 17 amino acids. Germline CDR1 is SGHTS and CDR2 is YDEGEE. V dropped 1 base and J dropped 4 bases, with 20 bases sitting between them. The CDR3 nucleotides are TGTGCCAGCAGCTTGTTATCCGATTCTCAGGCAGTCTATGGCTACACCTTC. This translates into CASSLLSDSQAVYGYTF.

This clone was seen repeatedly, ten times or more. V gene TRBV6-1 combines with J gene TRBJ2-4, with no clear D. The CDR3 covers 15 residues. CDR1 is MNHNS and CDR2 is SASEGT in the germline V gene. V was cut by 2 bases and J by 6 bases, with 14 bases left in between. The CDR3 is CASSETWAGRNIQYF. In DNA, the CDR3 is TGTGCCAGCAGTGAAACCTGGGCAGGTCGAAACATTCAGTACTTC.

This clone was seen a few times. CDR3 protein: CASSGRLAGDTDTQYF. In DNA form, the CDR3 reads TGTGCCAGCAGCGGTCGACTAGCGGGAGACACAGATACGCAGTATTTT. V is TRBV9 and J is TRBJ2-3; 12 bases map to TRBD2. Losses at the gene ends were 3 bases for V and 2 bases for J; bases not matched to a gene: 4. CDR1 SGDLS and CDR2 YYNGEE come from the germline V gene. The CDR3 extends over 16 amino acids.

This rearrangement joins TRBV27 to TRBJ1-1; D call uncertain. The germline gives CDR1 MNHEY, CDR2 SMNVEV (reference sequence). This CDR3 is built from 13 residues. V was shortened by 3 bases and J by 6 bases, with 11 bases between the two germline ends. The DNA of the CDR3 is TGTGCCAGCAGTTTTAATGATCGCGCTGAAGCTTTCTTT. It translates to CASSFNDRAEAFF.

The CDR3 sequence: CASSQVGEEGYTF. The CDR3 coding sequence is TGCGCCAGCAGCCAAGTGGGGGAGGAAGGCTACACCTTC. The chain carries TRBV4-1 and TRBJ1-2; D may be TRBD1 (5 bases). The germline gives CDR1 MGHRA, CDR2 YSYEKL. The CDR3 extends over 13 amino acids. V was cut by 1 base and J by 8 bases, with 11 bases left in between.

The V gene is TRBV27, the J gene TRBJ2-7; 10 positions agree with TRBD2. Trimming removed 3 bases from V and 4 bases from J; junction bases left unmatched: 3. The CDR3 length is 14 residues. Germline values: CDR1 MNHEY, CDR2 SMNVEV (reference sequence). CDR3 sequence: CASSFASGGYEQYF. DNA of the CDR3: TGTGCCAGCAGTTTTGCTAGCGGGGGATACGAGCAGTACTTC.

The V call is TRBV5-1, the J call TRBJ2-1; TRBD1 is a possible D gene (6 bases). CDR1 and CDR2 from the germline V gene are SGHRS and YFSETQ. Trimming took 1 base from V and 8 from J, leaving 16 bases between them. The length of the CDR3 is 15 residues. The CDR3 DNA reads TGCGCCAGCAGCTTGTTACCAGGGGCTTACGATGAGCAGTTCTTC. The encoded protein is CASSLLPGAYDEQFF.

The rearrangement joins TRBV29-1 to TRBJ2-7; 8 nucleotides match TRBD1. This CDR3 is 16 amino acids long. V was pared by 6 bases and J by 3 bases, with 16 bases of the junction left unmatched. From germline, CDR1 is SQVTM and CDR2 ANQGSEA. The CDR3, as DNA: TGCAGCGTGGACAAAACGGACAGGGTGGCAAACTACGAGCAGTACTTC. Protein sequence: CSVDKTDRVANYEQYF.